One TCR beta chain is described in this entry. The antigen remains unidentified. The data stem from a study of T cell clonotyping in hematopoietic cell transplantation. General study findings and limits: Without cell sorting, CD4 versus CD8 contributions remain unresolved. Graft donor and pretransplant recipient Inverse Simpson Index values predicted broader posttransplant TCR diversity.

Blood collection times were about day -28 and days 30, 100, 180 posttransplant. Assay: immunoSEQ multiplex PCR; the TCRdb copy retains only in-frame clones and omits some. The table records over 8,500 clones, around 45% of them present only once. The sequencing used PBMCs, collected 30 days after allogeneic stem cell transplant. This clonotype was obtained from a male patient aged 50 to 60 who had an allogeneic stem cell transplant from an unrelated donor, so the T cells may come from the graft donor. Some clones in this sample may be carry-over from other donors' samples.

CDR3 DNA sequence: TGTGCCAGCAGCGCTGACGGGACCGGGGAGCTGTTTTTT. It yields the protein CASSADGTGELFF. V and J are TRBV25-1 and TRBJ2-2; unclear D gene. The CDR3 runs to 13 residues. Germline CDR1 MGHDK, CDR2 SYGVNS. Trimming took 6 bases from V and 5 from J, leaving 10 bases between them.